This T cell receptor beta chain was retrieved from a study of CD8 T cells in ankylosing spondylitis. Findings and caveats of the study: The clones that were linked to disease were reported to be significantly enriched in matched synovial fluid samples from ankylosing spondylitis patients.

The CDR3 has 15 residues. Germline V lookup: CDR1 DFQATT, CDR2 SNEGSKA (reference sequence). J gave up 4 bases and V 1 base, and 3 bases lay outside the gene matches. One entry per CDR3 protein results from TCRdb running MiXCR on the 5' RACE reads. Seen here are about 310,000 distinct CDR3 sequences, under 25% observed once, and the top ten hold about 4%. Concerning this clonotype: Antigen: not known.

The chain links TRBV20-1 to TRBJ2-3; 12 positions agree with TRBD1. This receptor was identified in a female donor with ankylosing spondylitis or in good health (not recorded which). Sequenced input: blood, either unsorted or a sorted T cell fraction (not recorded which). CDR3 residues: CSARGGTGGPDTQYF. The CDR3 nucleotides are TGCAGTGCTAGAGGTGGGACAGGGGGCCCAGATACGCAGTATTTT.